The 32 T cell receptor beta chains presented below share a single source sample, sequenced in a study of blood T cell repertoires in COVID-19. Generated by immunoSEQ multiplex PCR, the TCRdb table keeps only in-frame clones and is missing some. The table shows 200,000 to 250,000 clones, with more than 75% occurring only once. The sample comprised peripheral blood. All receptors derive from a man aged 50 to 59 who had recovered from COVID-19.

The gene calls are TRBV6-5 and TRBJ1-2, with 8 bases identical to TRBD1. The CDR3 length is 12 residues. CDR1 and CDR2 from the germline V gene are MNHEY and SVGAGI. J lost 5 bases, V lost 6 bases, and 2 bases had no gene match. CDR3 bases: TGTGCCAGCAGCAGACAGGGGTATGGCTACACCTTC. Protein product: CASSRQGYGYTF.

This chain links TRBV14 with TRBJ2-7; TRBD2 matches at 11 bases. The germline V gene encodes CDR1 SGHDN and CDR2 FVKESK. With 4 bases clipped from V and 0 bases from J, the junction kept 8 bases outside the gene matches. The CDR3 length is 17 residues. The CDR3 sequence: CASSPRGLAGGSYEQYF. CDR3 nucleotide sequence: TGTGCCAGCAGCCCCCGAGGACTAGCGGGCGGCTCCTACGAGCAGTACTTC.

This chain links TRBV6-6 with TRBJ1-2; the match to TRBD1 covers 7 bases. This CDR3 has 14 amino acids. CDR1 and CDR2 from the germline V gene are MNHNY and SVGAGI (reference sequence). V shed 6 bases and J 0 bases; nucleotides not matched to a gene: 4. The CDR3 is CASSWDRTNYGYTF. The CDR3 DNA reads TGTGCCAGCAGCTGGGACAGAACTAACTATGGCTACACCTTC.

The chain couples TRBV28 to TRBJ2-7; a weak D match, TRBD2 (6 bases). CDR1 and CDR2 (germline): MDHEN, SYDVKM. The germline V and J ends were trimmed by 6 bases and 6 bases, with 24 bases remaining between them. The CDR3 contains 16 residues. CDR3 DNA sequence: TGTGCCAGCAGCCCCGGGACCGGGAGAAACCGAATCGAGCAGTACTTC. Protein: CASSPGTGRNRIEQYF.

The rearrangement uses TRBV18 and TRBJ1-5; 11 positions match TRBD1. The CDR3 consists of 18 residues. The junction had 21 bases not matched to a gene; V was cut back by 6 bases and J by 11 bases. The V gene's germline CDR1 is KGHSH and CDR2 LQKENI. The CDR3, as DNA: TGTGCCAGCTCCCCCAACAGGACAGGGGGCTTTATGGAGCGGGCCCAGCATTTT. Amino acids: CASSPNRTGGFMERAQHF.

This chain joins TRBV6-2 or TRBV6-3 and TRBJ1-6; 7 positions agree with TRBD1. V trimming: 5 bases; J trimming: 7 bases; junction bases outside the gene matches: 8. CDR3 length: 15 residues. CDR1 and CDR2 from the germline V gene are MNHEY and SVGEGT. The CDR3 loop is CASSGQGVENSPLHF. As DNA, the CDR3 is TGTGCCAGCAGTGGGCAGGGGGTGGAAAATTCACCCCTCCACTTT.

This chain uses TRBV14 with TRBJ2-7, with 10 bases lining up with TRBD2. The CDR3 contains 16 residues. Germline V gene sequence: CDR1 SGHDN, CDR2 FVKESK. The trim removed 4 bases at V and 2 bases at J, leaving 8 bases unmatched. CDR3 sequence (DNA): TGTGCCAGCAGCCCGTTTAGCGGGAGGTCCCCCTACGAGCAGTACTTC. It codes for CASSPFSGRSPYEQYF. The variable domain in full, with the rest retrieved from reference TRBV14 and TRBJ2-7, is EAGVTQFPSHSVIEKGQTVTLRCDPISGHDNLYWYRRVMGKEIKFLLHFVKESKQDESGMPNNRFLAERTGGTYSTLKVQPAELEDSGVYFCASSPFSGRSPYEQYFGPGTRLTVT.

The chain has TRBV18 and TRBJ1-1, with TRBD1 matching 8 bases. Germline CDR1 is KGHSH and CDR2 is LQKENI. CDR3 length: 13 amino acids. The V gene end was trimmed by 8 bases and the J gene end by 0 bases; junction bases not matched to a gene: 2. The CDR3 region is CASGTGLNTEAFF. The CDR3 coding sequence is TGTGCCAGCGGGACAGGACTGAACACTGAAGCTTTCTTT.

V and J are TRBV7-9 and TRBJ1-2, with no clear D. Germline CDR1 reads SEHNR; CDR2 reads FQNEAQ (reference sequence). The CDR3 length is 14 residues. Deletions cut 5 bases from V and 4 bases from J, with 14 bases between. In DNA form, the CDR3 reads TGTGCCAGCAGCCCCACGACACCTGCCTATGGCTACACCTTC. Amino acids: CASSPTTPAYGYTF.

For the CDR3, the DNA is TGTGCCAGCAGCCCCTACGGGTTTAACACCGGGGAGCTGTTTTTT. Translating gives CASSPYGFNTGELFF. V gene TRBV25-1 combines with J gene TRBJ2-2, with D uncertain. V gave up 6 bases and J gave up 2 bases, with 13 bases separating them. The CDR3 extends over 15 amino acids. Germline-derived CDR1 and CDR2 are MGHDK and SYGVNS.

The V and J genes are TRBV6-5 and TRBJ2-5; the match to TRBD2 covers 8 bases. V lost 4 bases and J lost 5; bases outside the gene matches: 6. Germline V gene data show CDR1 as MNHEY and CDR2 as SVGAGI. The CDR3 covers 14 residues. The CDR3: CASSLGGRLETQYF. CDR3 sequence (DNA): TGTGCCAGCAGTTTGGGCGGGAGGTTGGAGACCCAGTACTTC.

This chain links TRBV28 with TRBJ1-1; possibly TRBD1 for D (5 bases). This CDR3 contains 16 residues. V was trimmed by 2 bases and J by 3 bases, leaving 16 bases between them. Germline V lookup: CDR1 MDHEN, CDR2 SYDVKM. In nucleotides, the CDR3 is TGTGCCAGCAGTTTAAGGCAGGGCCCCTTGTACACTGAAGCTTTCTTT. Amino acid sequence: CASSLRQGPLYTEAFF.

The chain carries TRBV30 and TRBJ1-4; TRBD1 agrees at 12 bases. V gave up 4 bases and J gave up 4 bases; unmatched junction bases: 10. This CDR3 comprises 17 residues. The germline V gene encodes CDR1 GTSNPN and CDR2 SVGIG (reference sequence). The CDR3 DNA follows: TGTGCCTGGACGCCGGGACAGGGGGCAGGGGGTAATGAAAAACTGTTTTTT. As protein: CAWTPGQGAGGNEKLFF.

The J gene is TRBJ2-3, the V gene TRBV7-6, with D tentatively TRBD1 (6 bases). Trimming left V 3 bases short and J 2 bases short, with 9 bases between. CDR1 and CDR2 (germline): SGHVS, FNYEAQ. The CDR3 has 14 amino acids. CDR3 coding DNA: TGTGCCAGCAGCTTCGTGGGGGCCACAGATACGCAGTATTTT. It encodes CASSFVGATDTQYF.

This clone was seen a single time. The chain links TRBV5-1 to TRBJ2-5; D not resolved. The CDR3 runs to 13 residues. Germline V gene lookup returns CDR1 SGHRS and CDR2 YFSETQ. Trimming took off 2 bases at V and 5 bases at J, with 10 bases between the two ends. Written as DNA, the CDR3 is TGCGCCAGCAGCTTTATAGCCGGGGAGACCCAGTACTTC. Translating it yields CASSFIAGETQYF.

The chain joins TRBV29-1 to TRBJ2-2, with TRBD1 identical over 10 bases. Trimming took 4 bases from V and 5 from J; bases not matched to a gene: 1. This CDR3 has 13 amino acids. Germline CDR1 reads SQVTM; CDR2 reads ANQGSEA. The CDR3 here is CSVGGQGTGELFF. CDR3 DNA sequence: TGCAGCGTTGGGGGACAGGGGACCGGGGAGCTGTTTTTT.

The chain has TRBV7-9 and TRBJ2-5; 8 nucleotides line up with TRBD1. Germline V gene lookup returns CDR1 SEHNR and CDR2 FQNEAQ (reference sequence). This CDR3 contains 14 residues. V lost 5 bases, J lost 5 bases, and 7 bases stayed unmatched. The CDR3 DNA is TGTGCCAGCAGCATGACAGGGGCCGAGGAGACCCAGTACTTC. The encoded protein is CASSMTGAEETQYF.

CDR3 region: CASSLLVSGRGWNEQFF. The CDR3 region has the DNA TGTGCCAGCAGTTTGCTAGTTAGCGGGAGGGGTTGGAATGAGCAGTTCTTC. The chain couples TRBV28 to TRBJ2-1, with 11 nucleotides matching TRBD2. The CDR3 consists of 17 residues. Germline CDR1 and CDR2: MDHEN and SYDVKM. The J segment lost 7 bases and the V segment lost 3 bases, leaving 11 bases of the junction unmatched. Full variable domain (missing parts from reference TRBV28 and TRBJ2-1): DVKVTQSSRYLVKRTGEKVFLECVQDMDHENMFWYRQDPGLGLRLIYFSYDVKMKEKGDIPEGYSVSREKKERFSLILESASTNQTSMYLCASSLLVSGRGWNEQFFGPGTRLTVL.

The chain uses TRBV7-8 and TRBJ1-2; 7 nucleotides line up with TRBD1. Germline-derived CDR1 and CDR2 are SGHVS and FQNEAQ. The V and J ends lost 5 bases and 12 bases, in that order; junction bases with no gene match: 12. The CDR3 consists of 13 residues. CDR3 bases: TGTGCCAGCAGCCGGAGACAGGGTTCCGGGAACACCTTC. This encodes CASSRRQGSGNTF. Based on the CDR3 plus reference TRBV7-8 and TRBJ1-2, the full variable domain is GAGVSQSPRYKVAKRGQDVALRCDPISGHVSLFWYQQALGQGPEFLTYFQNEAQLDKSGLPSDRFFAERPEGSVSTLKIQRTQQEDSAVYLCASSRRQGSGNTFGSGTRLTVV.

The V gene is TRBV18, the J gene TRBJ1-5, with TRBD1 matching 9 bases. Germline V gene data show CDR1 as KGHSH and CDR2 as LQKENI. The CDR3 contains 16 residues. With 6 bases clipped from V and 3 bases from J, the junction kept 9 bases outside the gene matches. The CDR3 protein is CASSYRDRAFNQPQHF. In DNA, the CDR3 is TGTGCCAGCTCTTACCGGGACAGGGCATTCAATCAGCCCCAGCATTTT.

The chain couples TRBV28 to TRBJ1-2, with 8 bases fitting TRBD1. The CDR3 has 13 amino acids. Germline assignment: CDR1 MDHEN and CDR2 SYDVKM. Trimming at V came to 5 bases and at J to 7 bases, leaving 6 bases not matched to a gene. The CDR3 protein is CASSLQGAIGYTF. Here the CDR3 DNA reads TGTGCCAGCAGTCTTCAGGGGGCGATTGGCTACACCTTC.

The V gene is TRBV10-2, the J gene TRBJ1-5; D is uncertain. Trimming cost V 3 bases and J 2 bases, with 5 bases left between them. Germline CDR1 WSHSY, CDR2 SAAADI. The CDR3 sequence is 13 residues long. The CDR3 sequence is CASSELGNQPQHF. Here the CDR3 DNA reads TGCGCCAGCAGTGAACTCGGCAATCAGCCCCAGCATTTT.

The chain is built from TRBV19 and TRBJ2-2, with TRBD2 matching over 14 bases. Per the germline V gene, CDR1 is LNHDA and CDR2 is SQIVND (reference sequence). The CDR3 spans 16 residues. The V and J ends lost 5 bases and 6 bases, in that order; junction bases with no gene match: 5. The CDR3 nucleotides read TGTGCCAGTAGTGGGTCGGGACTAGCGGGAGCCGGGGAGCTGTTTTTT. Amino acids: CASSGSGLAGAGELFF.

The V and J genes are TRBV19 and TRBJ2-3; 14 bases are shared with TRBD2. Germline lookup yields CDR1 LNHDA and CDR2 SQIVND (reference sequence). This CDR3 is 20 amino acids long. J lost 1 base, V lost 5 bases, and 14 bases had no gene match. CDR3 in amino acids: CASSPRLAGGKVRRTDTQYF. CDR3 sequence (DNA): TGTGCCAGTAGTCCGAGACTAGCGGGAGGGAAAGTACGACGCACAGATACGCAGTATTTT.

The chain has TRBV10-1 and TRBJ2-3; 10 positions match TRBD2. Germline assignment: CDR1 WNHNN and CDR2 SYGVQD (reference sequence). The CDR3 loop spans 16 amino acids. Trimming at V came to 2 bases and at J to 5 bases, leaving 7 bases not matched to a gene. The CDR3 DNA is TGCGCCAGCAGTGAGAGTAGCGGGAGGCGTGTAGATACGCAGTATTTT. It translates to CASSESSGRRVDTQYF.

V usage is TRBV11-3 and J usage is TRBJ2-7; the match to TRBD1 covers 9 bases. V dropped 5 bases and J dropped 7; count of bases not matched to a gene: 6. Per germline, CDR1 SGHNT and CDR2 YENEEA. The CDR3 has 13 residues. The CDR3 here is CASSRDRVSEQYF. Written as DNA, the CDR3 is TGTGCCAGCAGCCGGGACAGGGTATCGGAGCAGTACTTC.

The rearrangement uses TRBV6-5 and TRBJ2-7; D not certain. This CDR3 region has 13 residues. Trimming left V 6 bases short and J 2 bases short, with 11 bases between. The germline CDR1 and CDR2 sequences are MNHEY and SVGAGI. In DNA, the CDR3 is TGTGCCAGCAGCACACATGCTCCCTACGAGCAGTACTTC. It translates to CASSTHAPYEQYF.

The chain uses TRBV7-8 and TRBJ2-3; 14 positions agree with TRBD2. CDR1 and CDR2 from the germline V gene are SGHVS and FQNEAQ. The V gene end was trimmed by 4 bases and the J gene end by 4 bases; junction bases not matched to a gene: 7. The CDR3 consists of 17 residues. The CDR3 reads CASSYTGTSGSPDTQYF. The CDR3 nucleotides are TGTGCCAGCAGCTACACCGGGACTAGCGGGAGTCCAGATACGCAGTATTTT.

This clone was seen a single time. The chain joins TRBV28 to TRBJ1-4; D ambiguous. The CDR3 runs 16 residues. Trimming took off 4 bases at V and 0 bases at J, with 12 bases between the two ends. Germline CDR1 and CDR2: MDHEN and SYDVKM. DNA of the CDR3: TGTGCCAGCAGTTACCCATACACAGCAACTAATGAAAAACTGTTTTTT. It specifies CASSYPYTATNEKLFF.

This chain joins TRBV28 and TRBJ1-6, with 9 bases identical to TRBD1. The V and J ends lost 6 bases and 8 bases, in that order; junction bases with no gene match: 11. The CDR3 consists of 16 residues. The germline CDR1 and CDR2 sequences are MDHEN and SYDVKM. CDR3: CASRFSTGGDYSPLHF. CDR3 nucleotides: TGTGCCAGCAGATTCTCGACAGGGGGTGATTATTCACCCCTCCACTTT.

The V call is TRBV19, the J call TRBJ1-6, with D maybe TRBD1 (6 bases). The CDR3 loop spans 12 amino acids. Trimming stripped 5 bases from V and 11 bases from J, with 10 bases between. Germline V gene data show CDR1 as LNHDA and CDR2 as SQIVND (reference sequence). CDR3 bases: TGTGCCAGTAGTCTCGCAGGGGCACCCCTCCACTTT. Translated, it gives CASSLAGAPLHF.

V and J are TRBV5-1 and TRBJ1-3, with a weak D call TRBD1 (6 bases). Germline V gene lookup returns CDR1 SGHRS and CDR2 YFSETQ. This CDR3 spans 16 amino acids. Trimming shortened V by 4 bases and J by 0 bases, and 14 bases separated the two germline ends. CDR3 DNA sequence: TGCGCCAGCAGCCCAGGGGACGCCAGCTCTGGAAACACCATATATTTT. It codes for CASSPGDASSGNTIYF.